A single sample gave rise to the 3 T cell receptor beta chains below, sequenced in a study of T cell changes during pregnancy in multiple sclerosis (dated by TCRdb to between 2017 and 2020). Library generation was performed with the immunoSEQ multiplex PCR assay. The table comes from immuneACCESS by way of TCRdb, which keeps in-frame sequences with V and J called. Part of the clones is missing from these tables; in studies checked, under half for an unresolved V gene and the rest for unknown reasons. This sample comprises over 90,000 clones, over 85% of them detected only once. 0.99% of the sample comes from the top ten. The sample consisted of peripheral blood, taken after pregnancy. These receptors were taken from a female donor with multiple sclerosis, enrolled in a pregnancy study.

This chain connects TRBV4-1 to TRBJ1-2; the match to TRBD1 covers 9 bases. CDR1 and CDR2 (germline): MGHRA, YSYEKL. The CDR3 has 14 residues. The V gene end was trimmed by 5 bases and the J gene end by 3 bases; junction bases not matched to a gene: 4. CDR3 DNA: TGCGCCAGCAGCATCCGGGACAGGGACTATGGCTACACCTTC. Translated, it gives CASSIRDRDYGYTF.

The chain has TRBV5-4 and TRBJ2-7, with 9 bases that match TRBD2. J lost 0 bases, V lost 0 bases, and 4 bases had no gene match. Germline V gene sequence: CDR1 SGHNT, CDR2 YYREEE (reference sequence). CDR3 size: 16 residues. The CDR3 region is CASSLGGSGSSYEQYF. In DNA, the CDR3 is TGTGCCAGCAGCTTGGGTGGTAGCGGGAGCTCCTACGAGCAGTACTTC. The full variable domain, completed using reference TRBV5-4 and TRBJ2-7, is ETGVTQSPTHLIKTRGQQVTLRCSSQSGHNTVSWYQQALGQGPQFIFQYYREEENGRGNFPPRFSGLQFPNYSSELNVNALELDDSALYLCASSLGGSGSSYEQYFGPGTRLTVT.

The rearrangement joins TRBV10-2 to TRBJ1-1; D call uncertain. CDR3 size: 11 residues. Germline V gives CDR1 WSHSY, CDR2 SAAADI. With 3 bases removed from V and 5 bases from J, the gap between germline ends came to 4 bases. The CDR3 loop reads CASSDMTEAFF. The CDR3 DNA follows: TGCGCCAGCAGTGATATGACTGAAGCTTTCTTT.